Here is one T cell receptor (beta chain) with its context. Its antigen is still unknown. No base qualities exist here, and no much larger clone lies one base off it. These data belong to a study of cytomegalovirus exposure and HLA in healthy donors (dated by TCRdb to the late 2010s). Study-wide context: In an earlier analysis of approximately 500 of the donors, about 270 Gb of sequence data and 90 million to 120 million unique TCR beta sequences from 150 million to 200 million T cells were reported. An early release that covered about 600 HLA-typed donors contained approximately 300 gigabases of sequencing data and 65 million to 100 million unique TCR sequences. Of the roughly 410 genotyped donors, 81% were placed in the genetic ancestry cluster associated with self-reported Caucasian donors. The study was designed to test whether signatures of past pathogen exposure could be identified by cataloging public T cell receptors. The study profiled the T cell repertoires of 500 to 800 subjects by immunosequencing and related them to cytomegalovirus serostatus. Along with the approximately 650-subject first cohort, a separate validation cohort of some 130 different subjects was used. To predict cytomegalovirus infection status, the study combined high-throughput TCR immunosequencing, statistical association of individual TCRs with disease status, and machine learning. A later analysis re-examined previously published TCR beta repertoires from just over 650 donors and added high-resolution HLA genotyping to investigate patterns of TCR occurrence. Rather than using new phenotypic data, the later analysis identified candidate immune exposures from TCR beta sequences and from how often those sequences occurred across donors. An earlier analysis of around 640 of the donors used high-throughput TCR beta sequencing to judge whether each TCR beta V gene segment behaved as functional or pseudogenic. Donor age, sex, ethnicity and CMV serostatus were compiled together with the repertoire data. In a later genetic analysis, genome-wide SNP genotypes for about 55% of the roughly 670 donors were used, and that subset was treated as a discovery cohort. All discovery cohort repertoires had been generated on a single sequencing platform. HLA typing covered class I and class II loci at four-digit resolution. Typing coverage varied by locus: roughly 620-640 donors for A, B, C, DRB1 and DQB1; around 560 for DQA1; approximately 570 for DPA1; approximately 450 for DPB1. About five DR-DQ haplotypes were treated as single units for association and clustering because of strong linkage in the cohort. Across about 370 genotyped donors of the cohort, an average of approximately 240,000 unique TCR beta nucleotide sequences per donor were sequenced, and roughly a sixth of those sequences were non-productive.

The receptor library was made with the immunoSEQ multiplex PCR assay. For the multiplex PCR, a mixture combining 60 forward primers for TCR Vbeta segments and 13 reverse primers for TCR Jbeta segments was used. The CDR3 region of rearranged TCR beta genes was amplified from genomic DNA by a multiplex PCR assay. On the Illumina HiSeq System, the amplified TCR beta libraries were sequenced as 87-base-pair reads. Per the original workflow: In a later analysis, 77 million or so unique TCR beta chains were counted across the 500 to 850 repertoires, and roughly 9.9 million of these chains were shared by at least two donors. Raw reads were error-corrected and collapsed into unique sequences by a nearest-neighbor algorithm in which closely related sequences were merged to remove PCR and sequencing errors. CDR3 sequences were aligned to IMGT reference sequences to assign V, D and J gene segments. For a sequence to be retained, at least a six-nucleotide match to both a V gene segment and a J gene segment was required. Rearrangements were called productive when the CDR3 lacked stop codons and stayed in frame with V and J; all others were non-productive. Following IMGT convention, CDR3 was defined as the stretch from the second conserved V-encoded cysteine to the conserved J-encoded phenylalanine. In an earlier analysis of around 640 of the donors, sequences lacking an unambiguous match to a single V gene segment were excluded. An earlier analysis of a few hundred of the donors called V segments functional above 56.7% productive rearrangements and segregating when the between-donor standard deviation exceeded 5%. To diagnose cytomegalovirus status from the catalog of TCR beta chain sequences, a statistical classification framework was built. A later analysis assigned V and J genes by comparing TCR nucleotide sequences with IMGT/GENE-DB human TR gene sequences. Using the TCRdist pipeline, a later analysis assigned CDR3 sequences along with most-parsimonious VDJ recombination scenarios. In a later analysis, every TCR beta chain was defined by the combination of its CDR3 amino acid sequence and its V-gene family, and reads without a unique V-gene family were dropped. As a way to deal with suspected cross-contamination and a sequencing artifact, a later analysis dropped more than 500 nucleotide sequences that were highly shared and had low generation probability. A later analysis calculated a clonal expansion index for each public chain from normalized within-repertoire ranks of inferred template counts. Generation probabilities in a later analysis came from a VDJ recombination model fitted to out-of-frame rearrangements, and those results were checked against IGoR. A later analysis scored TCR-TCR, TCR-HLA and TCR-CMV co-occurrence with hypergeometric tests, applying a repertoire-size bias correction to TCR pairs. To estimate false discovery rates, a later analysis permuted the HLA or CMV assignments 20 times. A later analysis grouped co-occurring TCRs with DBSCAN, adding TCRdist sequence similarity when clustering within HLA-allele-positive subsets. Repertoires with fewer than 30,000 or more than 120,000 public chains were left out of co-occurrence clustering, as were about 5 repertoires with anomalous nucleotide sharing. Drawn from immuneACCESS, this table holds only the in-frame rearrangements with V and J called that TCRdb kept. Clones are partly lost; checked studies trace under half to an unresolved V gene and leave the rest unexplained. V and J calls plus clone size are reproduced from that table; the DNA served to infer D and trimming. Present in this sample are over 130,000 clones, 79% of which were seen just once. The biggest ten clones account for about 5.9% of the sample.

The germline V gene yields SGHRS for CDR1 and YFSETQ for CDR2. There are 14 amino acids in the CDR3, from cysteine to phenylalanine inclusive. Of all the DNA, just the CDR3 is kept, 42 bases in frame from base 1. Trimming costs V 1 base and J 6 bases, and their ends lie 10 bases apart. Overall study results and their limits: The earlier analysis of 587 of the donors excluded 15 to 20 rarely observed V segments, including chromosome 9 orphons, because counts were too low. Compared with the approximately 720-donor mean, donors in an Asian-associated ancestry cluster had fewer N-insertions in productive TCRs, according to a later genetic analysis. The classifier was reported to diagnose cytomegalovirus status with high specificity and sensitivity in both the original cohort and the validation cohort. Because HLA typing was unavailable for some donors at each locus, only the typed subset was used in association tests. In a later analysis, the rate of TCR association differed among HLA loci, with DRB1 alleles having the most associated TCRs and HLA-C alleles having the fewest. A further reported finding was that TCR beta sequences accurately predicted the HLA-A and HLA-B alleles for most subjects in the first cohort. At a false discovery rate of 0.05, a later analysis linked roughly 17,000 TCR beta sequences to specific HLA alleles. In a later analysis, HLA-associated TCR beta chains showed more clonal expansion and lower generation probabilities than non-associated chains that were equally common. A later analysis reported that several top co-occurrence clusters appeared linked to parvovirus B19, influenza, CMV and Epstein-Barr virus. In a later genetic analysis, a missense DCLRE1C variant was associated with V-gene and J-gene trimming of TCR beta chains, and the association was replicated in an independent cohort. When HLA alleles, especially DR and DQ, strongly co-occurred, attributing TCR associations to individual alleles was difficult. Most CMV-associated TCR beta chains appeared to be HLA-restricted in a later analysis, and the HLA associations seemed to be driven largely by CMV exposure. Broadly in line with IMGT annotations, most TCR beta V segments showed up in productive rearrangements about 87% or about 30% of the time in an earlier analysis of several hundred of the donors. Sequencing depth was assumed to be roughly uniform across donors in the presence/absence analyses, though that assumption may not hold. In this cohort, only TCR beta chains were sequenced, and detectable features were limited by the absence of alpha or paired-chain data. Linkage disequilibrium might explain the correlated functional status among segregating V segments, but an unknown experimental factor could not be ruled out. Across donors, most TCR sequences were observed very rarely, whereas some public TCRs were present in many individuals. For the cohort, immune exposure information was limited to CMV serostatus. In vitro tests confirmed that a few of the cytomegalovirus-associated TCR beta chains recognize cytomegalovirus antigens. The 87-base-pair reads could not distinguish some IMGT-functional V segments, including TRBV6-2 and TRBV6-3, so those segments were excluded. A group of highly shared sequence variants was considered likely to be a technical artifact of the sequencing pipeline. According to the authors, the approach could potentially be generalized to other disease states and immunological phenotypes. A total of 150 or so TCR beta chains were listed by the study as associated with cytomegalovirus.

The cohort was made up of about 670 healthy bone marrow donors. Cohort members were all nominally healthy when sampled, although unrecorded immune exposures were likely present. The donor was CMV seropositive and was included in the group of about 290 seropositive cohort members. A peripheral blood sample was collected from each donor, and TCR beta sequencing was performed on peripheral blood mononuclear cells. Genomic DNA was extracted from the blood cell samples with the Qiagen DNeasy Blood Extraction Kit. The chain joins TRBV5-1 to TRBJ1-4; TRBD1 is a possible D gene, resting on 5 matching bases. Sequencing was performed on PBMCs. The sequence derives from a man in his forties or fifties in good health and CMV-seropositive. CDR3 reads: CASSLRGADEKLFF. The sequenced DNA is TGCGCCAGCAGCTTGAGGGGCGCAGATGAAAAACTGTTTTTT. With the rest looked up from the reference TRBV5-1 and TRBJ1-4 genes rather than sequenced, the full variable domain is KAGVTQTPRYLIKTRGQQVTLSCSPISGHRSVSWYQQTPGQGLQFLFEYFSETQRNKGNFPGRFSGRQFSNSRSEMNVSTLELGDSALYLCASSLRGADEKLFFGSGTQLSVL.